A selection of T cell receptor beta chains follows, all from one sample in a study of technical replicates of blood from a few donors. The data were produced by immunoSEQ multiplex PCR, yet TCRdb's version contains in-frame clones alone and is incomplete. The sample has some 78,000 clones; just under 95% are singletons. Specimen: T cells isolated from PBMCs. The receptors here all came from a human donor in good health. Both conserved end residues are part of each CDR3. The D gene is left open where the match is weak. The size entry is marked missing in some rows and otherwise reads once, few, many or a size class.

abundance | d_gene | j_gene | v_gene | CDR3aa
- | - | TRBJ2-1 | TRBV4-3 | CASSQESRHNEQFF
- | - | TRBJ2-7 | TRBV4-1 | CASSQAGGDYEQYF
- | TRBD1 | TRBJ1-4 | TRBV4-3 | CASSRLTGVDEKLFF
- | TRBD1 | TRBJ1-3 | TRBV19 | CASSPNLRDRAGNTIYF
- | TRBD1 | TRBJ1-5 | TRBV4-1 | CASSHKKELDRANQPQHF
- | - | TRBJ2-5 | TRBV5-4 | CASSLRADQETQYF
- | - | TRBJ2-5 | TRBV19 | CASSIGGGETQYF
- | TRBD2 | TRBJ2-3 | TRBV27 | CASSLAGPSTDTQYF
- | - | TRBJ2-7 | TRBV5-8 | CASSLGHASYEQYF
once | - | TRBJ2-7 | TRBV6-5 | CASSYRGEQYF
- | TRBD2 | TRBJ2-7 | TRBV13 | CASSLGGRDYEQYF
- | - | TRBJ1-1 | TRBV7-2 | CASTPGDWTEAFF
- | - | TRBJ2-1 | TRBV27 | CASRLVSLNEQFF
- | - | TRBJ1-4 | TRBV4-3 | CASSQDHSRPLNEKLFF
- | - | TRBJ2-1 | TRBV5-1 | CASSRGGGTRNEQFF
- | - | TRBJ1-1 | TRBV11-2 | CASSSFKGLPEAFF
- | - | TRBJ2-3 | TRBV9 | CASSADAGGGSDTQYF
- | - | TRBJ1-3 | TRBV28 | CASSFGEAGNTIYF
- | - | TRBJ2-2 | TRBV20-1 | CSAPVGGELFF
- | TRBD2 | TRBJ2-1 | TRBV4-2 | CASSQGLIAGVNEQFF
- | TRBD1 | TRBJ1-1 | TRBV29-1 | CSDFRGRDTEAFF
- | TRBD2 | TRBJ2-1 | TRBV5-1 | CASRPSGGEQFF
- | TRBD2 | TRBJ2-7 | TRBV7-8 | CASTSSRTSAHEQYF
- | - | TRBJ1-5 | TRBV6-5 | CASSYSGDQPQHF
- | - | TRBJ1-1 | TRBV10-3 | CAIISGGGDTEAFF
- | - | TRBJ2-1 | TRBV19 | CASSLSLSNEQFF
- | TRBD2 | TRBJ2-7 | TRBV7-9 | CASSETGTTLYEQYF
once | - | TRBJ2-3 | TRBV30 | CAWSRTGPDTQYF
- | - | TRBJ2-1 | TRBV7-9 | CASSFTGNEQFF